This TCR beta chain was captured by sequencing in a study of cytomegalovirus exposure and HLA in healthy donors. V shed 9 bases and J shed 8 bases, with 17 bases lying between them. The germline CDR1 and CDR2 sequences are SGHNT and YYREEE (reference sequence). The CDR3 extends over 13 amino acids. Primers: 60 Vbeta forward and 13 Jbeta reverse. Here immunoSEQ multiplex PCR was the method, and the copy in TCRdb shows in-frame clones only, minus some. The sample has under 170,000 clones; 79% are singletons. Donors had nominal health at sampling but likely had unrecorded immune exposures. Study-wide results and limits: What was likely a sequencing artifact was a cluster of highly shared sequence variants.

Concerning this clone itself: What it binds is not known.

The genes are TRBV5-4 and TRBJ1-4, with D uncertain. This receptor was taken from a man aged 45 to 65 in good health and CMV-seropositive. The sequenced material came from PBMCs. Here the CDR3 reads CATRIRGEEKLFF. CDR3 sequence (DNA): TGTGCCACCCGTATTCGAGGAGAGGAAAAACTGTTTTTT.